A single sample is the source of the 5 T cell receptor beta chains below, sequenced in a study of pediatric ulcerative colitis. Rectal tissue came from one to two pinch biopsies taken at colonoscopy. Profiled with immunoSEQ multiplex PCR; TCRdb holds only in-frame clones, not every one. The sample shows some 24,000 clones, more than 65% of them seen only once. The material sequenced was gut tissue. The receptors originated from a boy under 18 with severe ulcerative colitis.

The chain uses TRBV4-3 and TRBJ2-3, with no clear D. The CDR3 is made up of 15 amino acids. Germline V gene sequence: CDR1 LGHNA, CDR2 YSLEER. V lost 0 bases and J lost 1, with 8 bases in between. This CDR3 reads CASSQDWLRTDTQYF. The CDR3 DNA is TGCGCCAGCAGCCAAGATTGGCTTCGCACAGATACGCAGTATTTT.

This chain links TRBV5-4 with TRBJ2-2, with 8 positions matching TRBD2. CDR3 size: 16 residues. The V and J ends lost 4 bases and 0 bases, in that order; junction bases with no gene match: 5. CDR1 is SGHNT and CDR2 is YYREEE in the germline V gene (reference sequence). CDR3 loop: CASSPGGGANTGELFF. CDR3 bases: TGTGCCAGCAGCCCGGGGGGGGGAGCGAACACCGGGGAGCTGTTTTTT.

This clone was found a few times. This sample includes further DNA sequences coding for the same CDR3. The chain couples TRBV6-1 to TRBJ1-2; D unclear. Germline assignment: CDR1 MNHNS and CDR2 SASEGT. V was cut by 3 bases and J by 5 bases, with 7 bases left in between. The CDR3 totals 12 residues. Written as DNA, the CDR3 is TGTGCCAGCAGTGAGGGCCTGTATGGCTACACCTTC. The encoded protein is CASSEGLYGYTF.

The V call is TRBV5-8, the J call TRBJ2-7, with TRBD1 identical over 8 bases. This CDR3 is 14 amino acids long. Germline CDR1 reads SGHTS; CDR2 reads YDEGEE. With 6 bases clipped from V and 4 bases from J, the junction kept 9 bases outside the gene matches. Here the CDR3 reads CASTRTGGSYEQYF. In nucleotides, the CDR3 is TGTGCCAGCACCCGAACAGGGGGATCGTACGAGCAGTACTTC.

The chain joins TRBV27 to TRBJ2-3; the match to TRBD2 covers 9 bases. Looked up from germline, CDR1 is MNHEY and CDR2 is SMNVEV (reference sequence). V shed 0 bases, J shed 4 bases, and the junction held 14 bases outside the gene matches. The CDR3 loop spans 19 amino acids. The CDR3 region has the DNA TGTGCCAGCAGTTTATCATCCAGACTAGCGGATAATGAATCAGATACGCAGTATTTT. Amino acid sequence: CASSLSSRLADNESDTQYF.